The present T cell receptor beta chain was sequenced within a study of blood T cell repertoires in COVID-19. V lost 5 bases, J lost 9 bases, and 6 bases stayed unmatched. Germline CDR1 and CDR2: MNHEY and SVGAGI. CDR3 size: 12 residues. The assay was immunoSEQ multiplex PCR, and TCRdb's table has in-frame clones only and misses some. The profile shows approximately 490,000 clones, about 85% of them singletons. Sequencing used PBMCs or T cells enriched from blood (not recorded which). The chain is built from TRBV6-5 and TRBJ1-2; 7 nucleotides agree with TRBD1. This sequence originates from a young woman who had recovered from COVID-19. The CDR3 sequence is CASSSTGVSYTF. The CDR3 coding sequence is TGTGCCAGCAGTAGCACAGGGGTCAGCTACACCTTC.